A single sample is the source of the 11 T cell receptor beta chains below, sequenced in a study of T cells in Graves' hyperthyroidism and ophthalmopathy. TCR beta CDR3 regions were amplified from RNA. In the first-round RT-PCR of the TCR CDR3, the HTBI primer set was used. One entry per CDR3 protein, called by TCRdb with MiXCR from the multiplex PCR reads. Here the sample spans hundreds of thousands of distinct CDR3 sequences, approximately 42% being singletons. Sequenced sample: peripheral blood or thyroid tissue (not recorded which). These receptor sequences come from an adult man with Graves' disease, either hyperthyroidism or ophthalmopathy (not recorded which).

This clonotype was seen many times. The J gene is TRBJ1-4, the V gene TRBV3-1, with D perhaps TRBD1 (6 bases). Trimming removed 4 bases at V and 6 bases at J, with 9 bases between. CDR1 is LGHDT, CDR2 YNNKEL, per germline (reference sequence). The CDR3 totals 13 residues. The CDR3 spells CASSRGADEKLFF. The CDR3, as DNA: TGTGCCAGCAGCCGGGGGGCGGATGAAAAACTGTTTTTT.

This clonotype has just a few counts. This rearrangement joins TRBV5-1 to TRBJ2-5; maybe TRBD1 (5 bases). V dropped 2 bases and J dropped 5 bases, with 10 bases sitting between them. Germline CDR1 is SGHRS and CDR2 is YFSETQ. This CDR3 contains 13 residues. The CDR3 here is CASSFQGSETQYF. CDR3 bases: TGCGCCAGCAGCTTTCAGGGATCCGAGACCCAGTACTTC.

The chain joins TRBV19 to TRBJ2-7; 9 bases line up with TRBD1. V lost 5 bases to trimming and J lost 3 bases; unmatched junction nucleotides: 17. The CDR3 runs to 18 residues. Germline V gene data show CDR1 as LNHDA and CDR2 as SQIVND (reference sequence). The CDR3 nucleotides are TGTGCCAGTAGTTCGTGGATGGAGAACATGGACAGGGGCTACGAGCAGTACTTC. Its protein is CASSSWMENMDRGYEQYF.

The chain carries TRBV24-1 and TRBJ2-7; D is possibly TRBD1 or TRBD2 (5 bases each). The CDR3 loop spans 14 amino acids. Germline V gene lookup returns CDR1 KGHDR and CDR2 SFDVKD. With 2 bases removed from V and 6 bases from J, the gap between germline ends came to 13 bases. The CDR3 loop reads CATSDSGATSEQYF. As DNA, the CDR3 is TGTGCCACCAGTGATTCCGGGGCCACCTCCGAGCAGTACTTC.

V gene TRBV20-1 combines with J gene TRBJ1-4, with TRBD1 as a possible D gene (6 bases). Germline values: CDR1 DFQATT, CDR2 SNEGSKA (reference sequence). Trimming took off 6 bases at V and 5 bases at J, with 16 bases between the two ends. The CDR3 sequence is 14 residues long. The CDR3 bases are TGCAGTGCCCGAGAAGGGGGAGGGAATGAAAAACTGTTTTTT. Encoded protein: CSAREGGGNEKLFF.

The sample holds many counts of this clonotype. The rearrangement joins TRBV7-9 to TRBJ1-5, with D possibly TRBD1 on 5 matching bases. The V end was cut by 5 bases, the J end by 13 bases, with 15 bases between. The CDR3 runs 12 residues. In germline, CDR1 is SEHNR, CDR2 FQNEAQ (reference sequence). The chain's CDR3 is CASSRTPGLQHF. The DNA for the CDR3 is TGTGCCAGCAGCCGGACTCCGGGACTACAGCATTTT.

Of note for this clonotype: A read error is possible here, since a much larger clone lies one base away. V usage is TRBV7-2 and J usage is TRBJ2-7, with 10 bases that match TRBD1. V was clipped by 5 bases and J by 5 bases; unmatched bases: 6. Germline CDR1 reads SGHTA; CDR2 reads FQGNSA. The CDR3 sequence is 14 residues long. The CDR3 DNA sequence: TGTGCCAGCAGCCCCGGGACAGGGGTCCACGAGCAGTACTTC. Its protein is CASSPGTGVHEQYF.

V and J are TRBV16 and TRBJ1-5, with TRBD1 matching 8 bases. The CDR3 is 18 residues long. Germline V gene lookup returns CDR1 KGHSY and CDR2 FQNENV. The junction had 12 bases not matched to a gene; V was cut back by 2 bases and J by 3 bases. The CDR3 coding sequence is TGTGCCAGCAGCCAAGGATTTGCCCGGACAGGGATCAATCAGCCCCAGCATTTT. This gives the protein CASSQGFARTGINQPQHF.

CDR3 in amino acids: CARATNEKLFF. The CDR3 coding sequence is TGTGCTAGAGCAACTAATGAAAAACTGTTTTTT. The chain has TRBV25-1 and TRBJ1-4; no clear D. The CDR3 is 11 residues long. The V gene's germline CDR1 is MGHDK and CDR2 SYGVNS.

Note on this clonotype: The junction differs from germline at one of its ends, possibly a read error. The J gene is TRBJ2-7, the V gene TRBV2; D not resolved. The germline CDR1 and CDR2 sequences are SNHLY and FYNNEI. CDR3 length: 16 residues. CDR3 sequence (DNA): TGCGCCAGCAGCTTTTCGGCGGAGTCGAGCTCCTACGAGCAGTACTTC. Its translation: CASSFSAESSSYEQYF.

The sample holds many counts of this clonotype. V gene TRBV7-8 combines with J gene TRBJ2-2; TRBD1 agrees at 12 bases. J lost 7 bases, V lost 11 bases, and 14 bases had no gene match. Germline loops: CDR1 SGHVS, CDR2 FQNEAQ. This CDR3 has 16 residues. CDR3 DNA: TGTGCCTGGAGTGCCCCGGGACAGGGGGCCGGCGGGGAGCTGTTTTTT. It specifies CAWSAPGQGAGGELFF.